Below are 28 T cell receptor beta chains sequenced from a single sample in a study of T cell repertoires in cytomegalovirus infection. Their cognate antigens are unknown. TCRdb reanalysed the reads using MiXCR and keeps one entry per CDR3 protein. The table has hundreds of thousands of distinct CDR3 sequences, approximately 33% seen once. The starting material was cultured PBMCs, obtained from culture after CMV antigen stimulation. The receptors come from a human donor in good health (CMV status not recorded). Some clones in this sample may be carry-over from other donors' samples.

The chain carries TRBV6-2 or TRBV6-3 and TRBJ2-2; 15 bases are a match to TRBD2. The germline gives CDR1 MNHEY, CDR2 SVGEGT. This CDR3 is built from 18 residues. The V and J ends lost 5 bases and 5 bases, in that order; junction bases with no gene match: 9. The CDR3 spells CASSPALGTSGGTGELFF. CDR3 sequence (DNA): TGTGCCAGCAGTCCCGCGCTTGGGACTAGCGGGGGGACCGGGGAGCTGTTTTTT.

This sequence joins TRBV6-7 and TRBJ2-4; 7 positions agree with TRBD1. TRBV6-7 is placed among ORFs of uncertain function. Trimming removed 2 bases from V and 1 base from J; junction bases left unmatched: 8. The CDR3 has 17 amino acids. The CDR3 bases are TGTGCCAGCAGTTACGGACAGGACCGACCGGCCAAAAACATTCAGTACTTC. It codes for CASSYGQDRPAKNIQYF.

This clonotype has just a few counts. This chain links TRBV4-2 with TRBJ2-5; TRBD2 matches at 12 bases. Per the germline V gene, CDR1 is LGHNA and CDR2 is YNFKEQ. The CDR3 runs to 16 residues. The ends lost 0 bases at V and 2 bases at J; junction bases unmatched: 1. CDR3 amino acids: CASSQETSGGQETQYF. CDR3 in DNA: TGTGCCAGCAGCCAAGAAACTAGCGGGGGGCAAGAGACCCAGTACTTC.

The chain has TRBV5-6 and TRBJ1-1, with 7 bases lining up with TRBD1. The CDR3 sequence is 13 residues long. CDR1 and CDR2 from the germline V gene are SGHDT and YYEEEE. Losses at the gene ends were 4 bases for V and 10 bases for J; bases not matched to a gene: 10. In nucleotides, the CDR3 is TGTGCCAGCAGCGCCCGCCTCCGGGACAGAGCTTTCTTT. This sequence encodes CASSARLRDRAFF.

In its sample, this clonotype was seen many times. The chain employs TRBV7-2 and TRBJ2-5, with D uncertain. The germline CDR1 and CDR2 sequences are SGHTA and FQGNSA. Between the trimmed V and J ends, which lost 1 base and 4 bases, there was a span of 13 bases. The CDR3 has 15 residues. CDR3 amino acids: CASSLGYPDGETQYF. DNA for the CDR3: TGTGCCAGCAGCTTAGGTTACCCGGACGGAGAGACCCAGTACTTC. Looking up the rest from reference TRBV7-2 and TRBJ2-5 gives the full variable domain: GAGVSQSPSNKVTEKGKDVELRCDPISGHTALYWYRQSLGQGLEFLIYFQGNSAPDKSGLPSDRFSAERTGGSVSTLTIQRTQQEDSAVYLCASSLGYPDGETQYFGPGTRLLVL.

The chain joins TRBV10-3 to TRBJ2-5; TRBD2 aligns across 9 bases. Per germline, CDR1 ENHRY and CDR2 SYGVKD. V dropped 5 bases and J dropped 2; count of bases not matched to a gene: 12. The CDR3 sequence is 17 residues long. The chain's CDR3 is CAISPMGGGGVQETQYF. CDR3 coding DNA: TGTGCCATCAGTCCCATGGGGGGCGGGGGGGTTCAAGAGACCCAGTACTTC.

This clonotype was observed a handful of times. Written as DNA, the CDR3 is TGCAGTGCTACCTCAAGGACGAGCAGAAGAGAGACCCAGTACTTC. The encoded protein is CSATSRTSRRETQYF. The rearrangement joins TRBV20-1 to TRBJ2-5; no clear D. This CDR3 spans 15 amino acids. V was clipped by 4 bases and J by 4 bases, with 19 bases between them. CDR1 and CDR2 (germline): DFQATT, SNEGSKA (reference sequence).

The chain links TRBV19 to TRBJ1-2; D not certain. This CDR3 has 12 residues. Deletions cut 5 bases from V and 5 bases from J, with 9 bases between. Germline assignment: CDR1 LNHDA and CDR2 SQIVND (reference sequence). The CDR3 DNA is TGTGCCAGTAGTCGAACACAATATGGCTACACCTTC. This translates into CASSRTQYGYTF.

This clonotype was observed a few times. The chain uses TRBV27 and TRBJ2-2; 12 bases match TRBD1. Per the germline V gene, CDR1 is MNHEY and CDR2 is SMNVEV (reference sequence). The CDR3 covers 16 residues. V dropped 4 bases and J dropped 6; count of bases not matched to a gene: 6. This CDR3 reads CASSSGQGAMPGELFF. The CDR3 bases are TGTGCCAGCAGTTCGGGACAGGGGGCGATGCCCGGGGAGCTGTTTTTT.

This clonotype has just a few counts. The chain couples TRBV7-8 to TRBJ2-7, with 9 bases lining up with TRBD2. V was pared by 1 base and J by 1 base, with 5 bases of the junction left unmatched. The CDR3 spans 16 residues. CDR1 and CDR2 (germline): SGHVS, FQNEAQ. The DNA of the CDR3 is TGTGCCAGCAGCTTAGAATCTAGCGGGGAGTCCTACGAGCAGTACTTC. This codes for CASSLESSGESYEQYF.

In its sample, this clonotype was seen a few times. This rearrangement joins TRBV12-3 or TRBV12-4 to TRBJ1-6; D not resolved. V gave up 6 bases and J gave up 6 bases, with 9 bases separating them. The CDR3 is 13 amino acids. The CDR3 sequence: CASRGSGNSPLHF. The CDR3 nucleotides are TGTGCCAGCAGGGGGTCGGGTAATTCACCCCTCCACTTT.

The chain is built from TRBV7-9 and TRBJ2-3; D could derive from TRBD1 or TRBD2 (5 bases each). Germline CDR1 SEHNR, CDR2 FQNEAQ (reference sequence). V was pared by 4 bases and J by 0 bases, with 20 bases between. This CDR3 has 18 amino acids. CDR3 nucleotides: TGTGCCAGCAGCTCTGGGGGAGCGGCGCTACGGAGCACAGATACGCAGTATTTT. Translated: CASSSGGAALRSTDTQYF.

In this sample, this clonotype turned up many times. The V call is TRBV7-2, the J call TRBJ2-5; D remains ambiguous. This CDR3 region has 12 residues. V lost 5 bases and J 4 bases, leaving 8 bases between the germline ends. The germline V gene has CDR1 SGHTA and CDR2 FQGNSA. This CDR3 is CASSLRTETQYF. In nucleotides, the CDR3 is TGTGCCAGCAGCCTTAGAACAGAGACCCAGTACTTC.

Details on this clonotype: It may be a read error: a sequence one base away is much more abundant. CDR3 sequence: CASSSAGGANYGYTF. The CDR3, as DNA: TGTGCCAGCAGTTCCGCAGGGGGAGCTAACTATGGCTACACCTTC. V usage is TRBV28 and J usage is TRBJ1-2; TRBD1 matches at 7 bases. Germline trimming cut 4 bases from V and 0 bases from J; bases unmatched to any gene: 5. The CDR3 consists of 15 residues. CDR1 and CDR2 (germline): MDHEN, SYDVKM.

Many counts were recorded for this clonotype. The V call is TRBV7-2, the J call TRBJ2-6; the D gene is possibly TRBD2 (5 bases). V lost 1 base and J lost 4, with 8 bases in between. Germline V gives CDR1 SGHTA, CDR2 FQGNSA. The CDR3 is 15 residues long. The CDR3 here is CASSLDGSGANVLTF. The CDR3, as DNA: TGTGCCAGCAGCTTAGATGGGAGCGGGGCCAACGTCCTGACTTTC.

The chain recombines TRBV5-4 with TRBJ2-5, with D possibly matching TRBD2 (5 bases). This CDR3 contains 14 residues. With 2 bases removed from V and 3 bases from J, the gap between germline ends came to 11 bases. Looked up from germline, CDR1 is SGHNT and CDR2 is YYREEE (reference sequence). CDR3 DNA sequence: TGTGCCAGCAGCTTCGAGGTGCGGGAAGAGACCCAGTACTTC. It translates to CASSFEVREETQYF.

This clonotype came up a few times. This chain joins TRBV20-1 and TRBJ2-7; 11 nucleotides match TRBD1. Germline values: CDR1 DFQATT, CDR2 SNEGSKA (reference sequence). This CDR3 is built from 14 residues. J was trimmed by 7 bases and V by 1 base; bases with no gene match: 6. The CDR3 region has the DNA TGCAGTGCTAGAGGAGGCGGGACAGGGGGTGAGCAGTACTTC. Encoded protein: CSARGGGTGGEQYF.

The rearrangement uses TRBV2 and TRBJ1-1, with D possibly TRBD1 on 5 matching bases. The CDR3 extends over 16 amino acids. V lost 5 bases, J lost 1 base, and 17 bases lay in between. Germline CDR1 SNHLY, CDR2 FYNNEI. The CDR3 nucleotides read TGTGCCAGCAGTCCAAGCGGTGGGGACGGGAACACTGAAGCTTTCTTT. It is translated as CASSPSGGDGNTEAFF.

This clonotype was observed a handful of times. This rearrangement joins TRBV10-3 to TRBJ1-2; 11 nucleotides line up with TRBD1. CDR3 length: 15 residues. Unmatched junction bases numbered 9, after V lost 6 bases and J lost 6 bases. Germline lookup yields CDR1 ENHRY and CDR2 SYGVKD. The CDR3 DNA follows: TGTGCCATCAGCGGACAGGGGGCGTCCAGAGATGGCTACACCTTC. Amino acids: CAISGQGASRDGYTF.

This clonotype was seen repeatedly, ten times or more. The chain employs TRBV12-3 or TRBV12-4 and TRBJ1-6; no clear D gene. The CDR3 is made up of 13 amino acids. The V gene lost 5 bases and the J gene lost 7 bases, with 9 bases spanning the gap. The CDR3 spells CASSRTANSPLHF. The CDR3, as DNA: TGTGCCAGCAGTCGGACGGCCAATTCACCCCTCCACTTT.

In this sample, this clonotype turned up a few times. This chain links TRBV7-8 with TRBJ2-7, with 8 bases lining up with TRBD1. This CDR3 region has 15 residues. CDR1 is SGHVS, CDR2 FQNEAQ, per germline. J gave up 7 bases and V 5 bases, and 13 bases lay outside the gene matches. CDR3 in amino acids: CASSISSTGVGEQYF. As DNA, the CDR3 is TGTGCCAGCAGCATATCCTCGACAGGGGTGGGTGAGCAGTACTTC.

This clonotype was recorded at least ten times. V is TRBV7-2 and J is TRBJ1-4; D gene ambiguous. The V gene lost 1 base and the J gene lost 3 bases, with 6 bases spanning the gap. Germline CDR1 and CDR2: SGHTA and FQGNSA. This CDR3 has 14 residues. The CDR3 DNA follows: TGTGCCAGCAGCTTAGGCCCATCTAATGAAAAACTGTTTTTT. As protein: CASSLGPSNEKLFF.

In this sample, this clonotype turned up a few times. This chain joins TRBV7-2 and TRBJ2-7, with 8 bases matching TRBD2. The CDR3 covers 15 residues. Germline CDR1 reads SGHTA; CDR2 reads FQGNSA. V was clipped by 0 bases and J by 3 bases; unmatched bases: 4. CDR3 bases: TGTGCCAGCAGCTTAGCCGGGAGGGCCAACTACGAGCAGTACTTC. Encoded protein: CASSLAGRANYEQYF.

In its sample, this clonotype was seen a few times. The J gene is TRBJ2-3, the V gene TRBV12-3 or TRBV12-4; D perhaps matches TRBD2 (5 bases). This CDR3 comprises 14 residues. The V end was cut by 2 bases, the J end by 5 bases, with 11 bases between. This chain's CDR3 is CASSLSSQEDTQYF. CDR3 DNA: TGTGCCAGCAGTTTATCTAGCCAGGAAGATACGCAGTATTTT.

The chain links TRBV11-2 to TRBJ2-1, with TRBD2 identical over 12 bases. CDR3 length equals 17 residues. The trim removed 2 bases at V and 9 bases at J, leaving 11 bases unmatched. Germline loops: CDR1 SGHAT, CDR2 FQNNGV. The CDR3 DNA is TGTGCCAGCAGCTTACCGACTAGCGGGAGACCCATCAGTGAGCAGTTCTTC. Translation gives CASSLPTSGRPISEQFF.

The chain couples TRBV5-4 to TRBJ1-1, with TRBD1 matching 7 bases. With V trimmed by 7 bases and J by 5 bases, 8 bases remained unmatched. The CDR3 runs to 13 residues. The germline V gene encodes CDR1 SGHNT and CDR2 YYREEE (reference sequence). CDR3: CASGRQGGTEAFF. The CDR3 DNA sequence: TGTGCCAGCGGGAGACAGGGTGGAACTGAAGCTTTCTTT.

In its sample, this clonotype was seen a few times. The CDR3 loop reads CASSPGWGGNEQFF. DNA of the CDR3: TGTGCCAGCAGCCCGGGGTGGGGGGGCAATGAGCAGTTCTTC. The chain recombines TRBV7-6 with TRBJ2-1; 7 bases fit TRBD2. The V segment lost 5 bases and the J segment 6 bases; nucleotides outside the gene matches: 7. The germline CDR1 and CDR2 sequences are SGHVS and FNYEAQ. This CDR3 region has 14 residues.

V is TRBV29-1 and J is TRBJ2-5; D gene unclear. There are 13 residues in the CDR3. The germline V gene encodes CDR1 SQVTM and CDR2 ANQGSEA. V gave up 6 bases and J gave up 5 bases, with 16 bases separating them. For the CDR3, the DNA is TGCAGCGTGGGCCCTAGACTTTTGGAGACCCAGTACTTC. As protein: CSVGPRLLETQYF. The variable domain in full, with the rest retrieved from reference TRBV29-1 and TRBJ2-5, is SAVISQKPSRDICQRGTSLTIQCQVDSQVTMMFWYRQQPGQSLTLIATANQGSEATYESGFVIDKFPISRPNLTFSTLTVSNMSPEDSSIYLCSVGPRLLETQYFGPGTRLLVL.